This paragraph reports one TCR beta chain. This clone's antigen is unknown. Within one base of it there is no much larger clone, and no base qualities were kept. Donors were healthy HIV-negative adults with no recently reported acute infections or vaccinations. Every donor was a Caucasian adult residing in Nashville, Tennessee, USA. CD4+ T cells were enriched through magnetic negative selection, after which naive cells were positively selected on CD45RA and the remaining negative fraction served as the memory subset. Blood was obtained by leukapheresis, after which PBMCs were separated by Ficoll-Histopaque density gradient centrifugation and cryopreserved in liquid nitrogen vapor phase. Analytical flow cytometry was used to check the purity and quantity of each magnetically sorted T cell population. Genomic DNA was isolated from each sorted fraction and quantified by UV absorbance on a Nanodrop 2000c.

The sample belongs to a study of shared clonotypes between healthy human individuals (dated by TCRdb to the early 2020s). About the study as a whole: The cohort comprised a couple of women and a few men aged 18 to 49 years. For each donor, CD4 naive and CD4 memory were each run on three plates, CD8 naive on two plates, and CD8 memory on one plate. To estimate repertoire size and how much clonotype sharing occurs between individuals, the study deeply sequenced the blood TCR repertoires of about five healthy adults. Libraries were prepared and TCR repertoires were sequenced by different laboratories using diverse techniques, in order to increase sequencing depth and limit assay-specific biases. Each donor's leukapheresis produced roughly between about 0.9 and 9.5 billion PBMCs.

Using the deep immunoSEQ assay, multiplex PCR amplified TCR CDR3 regions from genomic DNA. Extracted genomic DNA from each cell subset was spread evenly across all wells of several immunoSEQ 96-well plates, with each plate serving as a replicate. For sorted subsets, around 200 ng genomic DNA, equal to 25,000 to 35,000 T cell genomes, was loaded into each replicate PCR. Purified libraries were quantified with a Qubit 3.0 fluorometer, sized on a Bioanalyzer 2100, and re-quantified with the KAPA Library Quantification kit. Every immunoSEQ 96-well plate was sequenced on a dedicated single-read 150-cycle Illumina NextSeq 550 flow cell. The study's own analysis went as follows. Because only junctional sequences without quality scores were contained in the immunoSEQ output, filtering matching that applied to full-length reads could not be performed. To assign V/J genes and CDR3, sequences were annotated using PyIR, a Python wrapper for IgBLAST v1.9, with IMGT germline references. Any read was removed if the V/J assignment was weak (E-value above 1e-6), the CDR3 was missing, or the read contained stop codons, out-of-frame junctions, or ambiguous translated residues. V3J clonotypes were defined as sequences sharing the same inferred V gene, J gene, and CDR3 amino acid sequence. To compute the percentage overlap between repertoires, the number of shared unique clonotypes was divided by the size of the smaller repertoire. Repertoire richness was assessed with RTK rarefaction, the Chao1 estimator, and Recon v2.1 estimates of unobserved clonotypes. Generation probabilities were computed with OLGA for all TCRbeta clonotypes obtained by the gDNA method from a few donors. The immuneACCESS repertoire file appears here via TCRdb, limited to in-frame rearrangements. These files lack a portion of the clones; in checked studies, under half of the deficit traces to unresolved V genes, and the cause of the others is not known. Clone size and V and J calls were adopted from that table, with D and trimming inferred from the DNA. This sample is represented by about 2.3 million clones; 85% to 95% of them were singletons. Jointly, the top ten make up under 0.45% of the sample.

From V the trimming removes 2 bases and from J it removes 6 bases, while the gene matches leave 4 bases of the junction unaccounted for. The CDR3 goes from the cysteine to the phenylalanine over 15 residues. Of the read, only the CDR3 DNA is kept; its 45 bases are in frame from base 1. CDR1 SGHTA and CDR2 FQGTGA are derived from the germline V gene. What the work shows at the level of the full study, not this receptor alone: Pairwise subsampling led to the expectation that sequencing depth would affect the degree of clonotype sharing among donors. Only blood was sampled, and tissue TCR repertoires likely differ from those in blood. Because the study included a small number of donors, the genetic and exposure-history diversity represented was limited. Naive subsets generally had larger estimated clonotype richness than memory subsets did. Higher generation probabilities were observed for clonotypes shared by all four sorted-subset donors than for non-shared clonotypes. Rarefaction of sorted-subset datasets indicated incomplete sequencing despite the large sequencing depth. About 4.5% of naive CD4, 3.5% of naive CD8, approximately 2.2% of memory CD4, and 0.4% of memory CD8 clonotypes were shared across several donors.

This TCR derives from a man between 18 and 29 years old in good health. Some clones in this sample may be carry-over from other donors' samples. The chain is assembled from TRBV7-3 and TRBJ2-7, with 13 bases matching TRBD2. The source material was naive CD4+ T cells from PBMCs. The cell subset or site label, read with the paper, signifies: CD45RA+ positively selected. For the CDR3, the sequence is CASSLGTSGATEQYF. In nucleotide form, the sequence is TGTGCCAGCAGCTTAGGGACTAGCGGGGCGACCGAGCAGTACTTC.